This entry lists 32 T cell receptor beta chains sequenced from one sample in a study of blood T cell repertoires in COVID-19. Only in-frame clones appear in the TCRdb table, and some are missing; sequencing was by immunoSEQ multiplex PCR. The table has 50,000 or so clones, 65% to 85% seen once; the top ten hold about 20%. The sequenced sample was peripheral blood. These receptors were taken from a human donor with active or convalescent COVID-19. The donor label of this sample is uncertain.

The gene calls are TRBV10-3 and TRBJ1-2; D perhaps matches TRBD1 (6 bases). Trimming shortened V by 10 bases and J by 4 bases, and 16 bases separated the two germline ends. This CDR3 has 13 amino acids. Looked up from germline, CDR1 is ENHRY and CDR2 is SYGVKD. The CDR3 loop reads CATQTGDFYGYTF. CDR3 DNA sequence: TGTGCCACCCAGACAGGCGACTTCTATGGCTACACCTTC.

This chain uses TRBV3-1 (or the pseudogene TRBV3-2) with TRBJ2-7; a weak D match, TRBD1 (5 bases). The CDR3 extends over 17 amino acids. CDR1 is LGHDT, CDR2 YNNKEL, per germline (reference sequence). Trimming left V 0 bases short and J 0 bases short, with 15 bases between. The chain's CDR3 is CASSQDRGRRGSYEQYF. In nucleotides, the CDR3 is TGTGCCAGCAGCCAAGATAGGGGCCGAAGGGGCTCCTACGAGCAGTACTTC.

This sequence joins TRBV9 and TRBJ2-2; TRBD1 agrees at 8 bases. From germline, CDR1 is SGDLS and CDR2 YYNGEE. V shed 7 bases and J 3 bases; nucleotides not matched to a gene: 5. The CDR3 loop spans 14 amino acids. The CDR3 bases are TGTGCCAGCGAGGACAGGGCTTACACCGGGGAGCTGTTTTTT. Translating it yields CASEDRAYTGELFF.

V and J are TRBV27 and TRBJ2-3; possibly TRBD1 for D (5 bases). Trimming shortened V by 0 bases and J by 9 bases, and 16 bases separated the two germline ends. This CDR3 is built from 15 residues. Per germline, CDR1 MNHEY and CDR2 SMNVEV (reference sequence). CDR3 in amino acids: CASSLSGRDRVTQYF. For the CDR3, the DNA is TGTGCCAGCAGTTTATCGGGCAGGGATAGGGTCACGCAGTATTTT.

This chain links TRBV5-1 with TRBJ2-7, with a possible D match to TRBD1 (6 bases). The V and J ends lost 1 base and 2 bases respectively, with 7 bases between them. This CDR3 has 13 amino acids. Per germline, CDR1 SGHRS and CDR2 YFSETQ. CDR3 sequence: CASSLTGPYEQYF. DNA for the CDR3: TGCGCCAGCAGCTTGACAGGGCCCTACGAGCAGTACTTC.

This clone was seen only a few times. The J gene is TRBJ2-7, the V gene TRBV4-1; D is possibly TRBD1 (5 bases). V shed 3 bases and J shed 2 bases, with 20 bases lying between them. Germline-derived CDR1 and CDR2 are MGHRA and YSYEKL. The CDR3 spans 17 residues. CDR3 residues: CASSQPGLGIRAYEQYF. The DNA of the CDR3 is TGCGCCAGCAGCCAGCCAGGGTTGGGTATCCGGGCCTACGAGCAGTACTTC.

This clone has only one observation. The CDR3 DNA sequence: TGTGCCAGCAGTCCGACGACAGGGGCCTATGGCTACACCTTC. The encoded protein is CASSPTTGAYGYTF. The chain carries TRBV27 and TRBJ1-2; 8 bases are shared with TRBD1. The germline gives CDR1 MNHEY, CDR2 SMNVEV (reference sequence). V trimming: 5 bases; J trimming: 4 bases; junction bases outside the gene matches: 6. CDR3 length equals 14 residues.

This clone rates as large. The J gene is TRBJ2-1, the V gene TRBV5-1; TRBD1 aligns across 7 bases. The J segment lost 4 bases and the V segment lost 0 bases, leaving 1 base of the junction unmatched. CDR1 is SGHRS and CDR2 is YFSETQ in the germline V gene. This CDR3 spans 14 amino acids. DNA for the CDR3: TGCGCCAGCAGCTTGGAGGGACAGTACAATGAGCAGTTCTTC. Translated, it gives CASSLEGQYNEQFF.

The V call is TRBV7-2, the J call TRBJ2-7, with 11 bases matching TRBD2. After removal of 4 bases from V and 6 bases from J, the junction contained 11 bases not matched to a gene. CDR3 size: 16 residues. The germline CDR1 and CDR2 sequences are SGHTA and FQGNSA. This CDR3 is CASSSLTSGSRGEQYF. The CDR3 DNA follows: TGTGCCAGCAGCTCCTTAACTAGCGGGAGTCGTGGCGAGCAGTACTTC.

This clone was counted a single time. This rearrangement joins TRBV29-1 to TRBJ1-2; no firm D call. The CDR3 spans 12 residues. Between the trimmed V and J ends, which lost 3 bases and 4 bases, there was a span of 9 bases. Germline V CDR1 and CDR2: SQVTM, ANQGSEA. CDR3 in DNA: TGCAGCGTTGACAAGGAGTCCTATGGCTACACCTTC. It codes for CSVDKESYGYTF.

This chain links TRBV12-5 with TRBJ2-3, with 9 bases identical to TRBD2. J lost 5 bases, V lost 5 bases, and 11 bases had no gene match. The germline V gene has CDR1 LGHNT and CDR2 FRNRAP. The CDR3 runs 16 residues. CDR3 sequence: CASGPSLAGLGDTQYF. CDR3 coding DNA: TGTGCTAGTGGTCCGTCACTAGCGGGCCTTGGAGATACGCAGTATTTT.

This sequence joins TRBV7-2 and TRBJ2-5; maybe TRBD1 (5 bases). Per the germline V gene, CDR1 is SGHTA and CDR2 is FQGNSA. This CDR3 comprises 15 residues. Trimming removed 4 bases from V and 4 bases from J, with 16 bases in between. The CDR3 region has the DNA TGTGCCAGCAGCTGGTACACCCGGCAGGGAGAGACCCAGTACTTC. The encoded protein is CASSWYTRQGETQYF.

This chain joins TRBV5-1 and TRBJ1-1, with 7 bases aligning to TRBD1. This CDR3 region has 11 residues. Germline V gives CDR1 SGHRS, CDR2 YFSETQ. Trimming cost V 7 bases and J 11 bases; bases outside gene matches: 8. CDR3 DNA: TGCGCCAGCCGAGAGACAGGGAATGCTTTCTTT. Translating gives CASRETGNAFF.

The chain is built from TRBV18 and TRBJ1-1, with TRBD1 identical over 7 bases. Trimming removed 5 bases from V and 2 bases from J; junction bases left unmatched: 11. The CDR3 has 16 amino acids. Germline-derived CDR1 and CDR2 are KGHSH and LQKENI. The CDR3: CASSSTGMGGNTEAFF. CDR3 in DNA: TGTGCCAGCTCATCGACAGGGATGGGGGGAAACACTGAAGCTTTCTTT.

This chain connects TRBV6-5 to TRBJ2-7; the match to TRBD1 covers 8 bases. After removal of 6 bases from V and 4 bases from J, the junction contained 8 bases not matched to a gene. Germline values: CDR1 MNHEY, CDR2 SVGAGI. This CDR3 has 14 residues. CDR3 sequence reads: CASRTGGSGYEQYF. Written as DNA, the CDR3 is TGTGCCAGCAGAACAGGGGGGAGTGGATACGAGCAGTACTTC.

For this clone: One end of the junction varies from germline; a read error may be responsible. This rearrangement joins TRBV6-5 to TRBJ1-5, with TRBD1 matching over 8 bases. CDR1 and CDR2 from the germline V gene are MNHEY and SVGAGI. CDR3 size: 13 residues. This CDR3 is CAGRGPSNQPQHF. CDR3 nucleotides: TGTGCCGGCAGGGGGCCGAGCAATCAGCCCCAGCATTTT.

The rearrangement uses TRBV4-1 and TRBJ2-7, with a weak D call TRBD2 (6 bases). The CDR3 is 13 amino acids. The germline V gene encodes CDR1 MGHRA and CDR2 YSYEKL. V shed 3 bases and J shed 7 bases, with 13 bases lying between them. Here the CDR3 DNA reads TGCGCCAGCAGCCAGGGACTCCGGGAGGAGCAGTACTTC. Its protein is CASSQGLREEQYF.

CDR3 in DNA: TGTGCCAGCGGGAGCCGGCCCGCTAGCACAGATACGCAGTATTTT. Translated, it gives CASGSRPASTDTQYF. V gene TRBV2 combines with J gene TRBJ2-3, with a weak D call TRBD2 (5 bases). V was pared by 8 bases and J by 0 bases, with 15 bases between. This CDR3 is 15 amino acids long. Germline CDR1 and CDR2: SNHLY and FYNNEI.

This chain joins TRBV9 and TRBJ2-3, with D possibly matching TRBD2 (6 bases). Germline CDR1 and CDR2: SGDLS and YYNGEE. The V end lost 2 bases, the J end lost 2 bases, and 9 bases lay between the germline ends. The CDR3 is 14 amino acids. Written as DNA, the CDR3 is TGTGCCAGCAGCGTCAAGGGACTCACAGATACGCAGTATTTT. Translating gives CASSVKGLTDTQYF.

Written as DNA, the CDR3 is TGTGCCAGCAGCCGTAGCGGGGGGAGAGAGACCCAGTACTTC. Its translation: CASSRSGGRETQYF. The chain combines TRBV7-3 with TRBJ2-5, with 10 bases fitting TRBD2. Germline V gene data show CDR1 as SGHTA and CDR2 as FQGTGA. Trimming at V came to 5 bases and at J to 4 bases, leaving 4 bases not matched to a gene. The CDR3 loop spans 14 amino acids.

On this clone itself: A junction boundary mismatches the germline segment, possibly from a read error. The chain is built from TRBV5-5 and TRBJ2-4; 8 bases line up with TRBD1. Germline V gene sequence: CDR1 SGHKS, CDR2 YYEKEE (reference sequence). The CDR3 is 14 residues long. CDR3 sequence reads: CASSLWAGGRSVDF. CDR3 bases: TGTGCCAGCAGCTTGTGGGCAGGGGGCCGCAGTGTGGACTTC.

The V and J genes are TRBV4-3 and TRBJ2-7; D is ambiguous. Per the germline V gene, CDR1 is LGHNA and CDR2 is YSLEER. The CDR3 consists of 13 residues. V was trimmed by 0 bases and J by 3 bases, leaving 6 bases between them. The CDR3 here is CASSQESFYEQYF. DNA of the CDR3: TGCGCCAGCAGCCAAGAAAGCTTCTACGAGCAGTACTTC.

The rearrangement joins TRBV6-5 to TRBJ2-7, with 10 nucleotides matching TRBD2. V was pared by 3 bases and J by 6 bases, with 5 bases of the junction left unmatched. The CDR3 has 14 amino acids. Germline CDR1 and CDR2: MNHEY and SVGAGI. The CDR3 DNA reads TGTGCCAGCAGTTATTCTAGCGGGAGTAGCGAGCAGTACTTC. Its translation is CASSYSSGSSEQYF.

The genes are TRBV7-8 and TRBJ1-3; tentative D call: TRBD1 (5 bases). This CDR3 has 16 residues. The ends were cut back, 4 bases at V and 1 base at J, with 14 bases in the middle. The germline CDR1 and CDR2 sequences are SGHVS and FQNEAQ. This chain's CDR3 is CASSYSGTTSGNTIYF. CDR3 DNA: TGTGCCAGCAGCTACTCAGGGACTACTTCTGGAAACACCATATATTTT.

This chain joins TRBV29-1 and TRBJ2-7; tentatively, D is TRBD1 (6 bases). Trimming took 0 bases from V and 3 from J, leaving 6 bases between them. Per germline, CDR1 SQVTM and CDR2 ANQGSEA. This CDR3 spans 12 amino acids. CDR3 nucleotide sequence: TGCAGCGTTGAAGAACAGGGCTACGAGCAGTACTTC. Protein sequence: CSVEEQGYEQYF.

This chain uses TRBV4-2 with TRBJ1-3; TRBD1 agrees at 10 bases. CDR1 is LGHNA and CDR2 is YNFKEQ in the germline V gene. CDR3 length: 16 amino acids. V lost 0 bases, J lost 3 bases, and 2 bases stayed unmatched. CDR3 sequence (DNA): TGTGCCAGCAGCCAAGAGACAGGGGGCGGTGGAAACACCATATATTTT. This encodes CASSQETGGGGNTIYF.

J is TRBJ2-5 and V is TRBV9; 7 nucleotides line up with TRBD1. The junction had 3 bases not matched to a gene; V was cut back by 3 bases and J by 1 base. Germline lookup yields CDR1 SGDLS and CDR2 YYNGEE. The CDR3 runs 14 residues. This CDR3 reads CASSAGTVQETQYF. The CDR3 DNA sequence: TGTGCCAGCAGCGCCGGGACAGTCCAAGAGACCCAGTACTTC.

This chain uses TRBV11-3 with TRBJ2-7, with 11 positions matching TRBD1. Germline V CDR1 and CDR2: SGHNT, YENEEA. V lost 3 bases to trimming and J lost 3 bases; unmatched junction nucleotides: 4. The CDR3 runs to 15 residues. CDR3 DNA sequence: TGTGCCAGCAGCTTGGGGACAGGGGGTGGCTACGAGCAGTACTTC. Translated, it gives CASSLGTGGGYEQYF.

This clone has only a few counts. The gene calls are TRBV24-1 and TRBJ1-5; D is undetermined. Trimming cost V 4 bases and J 3 bases, with 9 bases left between them. The CDR3 extends over 14 amino acids. The germline V gene has CDR1 KGHDR and CDR2 SFDVKD. The CDR3 loop is CATSEGVFNQPQHF. CDR3 DNA: TGTGCCACCAGTGAGGGAGTGTTCAATCAGCCCCAGCATTTT.

About this clone itself: Other DNA sequences from this sample encode an identical CDR3 as well. This chain connects TRBV28 to TRBJ1-2; D may be TRBD1 (5 bases). Trimming shortened V by 1 base and J by 8 bases, and 8 bases separated the two germline ends. The CDR3 is 12 amino acids. Germline loops: CDR1 MDHEN, CDR2 SYDVKM. CDR3 protein: CASSLSGYGYTF. The CDR3 DNA sequence: TGTGCCAGCAGTTTATCAGGGTACGGCTACACCTTC.

This clone appeared a single time. This chain connects TRBV30 to TRBJ1-6; no definite D call. The V gene lost 3 bases and the J gene lost 3 bases, with 12 bases spanning the gap. CDR3 length: 15 amino acids. Germline V CDR1 and CDR2: GTSNPN, SVGIG (reference sequence). CDR3 nucleotide sequence: TGTGCCTGGAGGGTGAGGGTGCACTATAATTCACCCCTCCACTTT. The encoded protein is CAWRVRVHYNSPLHF.

This clone was observed a few times. The CDR3 region has the DNA TGTGCCATCACGTTTTGGCTTAGGGGAGAGACCCAGTACTTC. Translation: CAITFWLRGETQYF. The V and J genes are TRBV10-3 and TRBJ2-5; a possible D gene is TRBD1 (5 bases). The ends were cut back, 7 bases at V and 4 bases at J, with 16 bases in the middle. This CDR3 has 14 amino acids. Germline V gene lookup returns CDR1 ENHRY and CDR2 SYGVKD.